The rows below give T cell receptor beta chains drawn from one sample of a study of shared clonotypes between healthy human individuals. Data came from immunoSEQ multiplex PCR; TCRdb stores just in-frame clones and leaves some out. The data contain roughly 1 million clones, 70% to 80% of them singletons. The material sequenced was memory CD4+ T cells from PBMCs. The receptors were sampled from a man aged 18 to 29 in good health. Some clones in this sample may be carry-over from other donors' samples. Each CDR3 is given with its conserved first and last residue. The order of the fields is J gene, clone size, V gene, D gene, CDR3 DNA, CDR3 protein. D genes are given only for firm matches. A row's size may be missing; if present it is once, few, many or a size class.

TRBJ2-5,NA,TRBV7-9,NA,TGTGCCAGCAGCTTAGTTTTCATCCGGGCTAGAGAGACCCAGTACTTC,CASSLVFIRARETQYF
TRBJ2-7,NA,TRBV11-2,NA,TGTGCCAGCAGCCAACTAGTACAACGTGACTACGAGCAGTACTTC,CASSQLVQRDYEQYF
TRBJ1-1,NA,TRBV5-1,NA,TGCGCCTCCTTTGCACGCGGGCAGGGGCTGAACACTGAAGCTTTCTTT,CASFARGQGLNTEAFF
TRBJ2-1,few,TRBV2,NA,TGTGCCAGCAGTGAACAGGGGCAACGCAACAATGAGCAGTTCTTC,CASSEQGQRNNEQFF
TRBJ1-2,NA,TRBV5-6,TRBD1,TGTGCCAGCAGCTCAGACCCGACAGGGTTTCAAGGCTACACCTTC,CASSSDPTGFQGYTF
TRBJ2-5,NA,TRBV30,NA,TGTGCCTGGAGTGCACAGGTGGGAGAGCAGTACTTC,CAWSAQVGEQYF
TRBJ2-2,few,TRBV4-1,NA,TGCGCCAGCAGCCGGCATGACAGACCTACGAACACCGGGGAGCTGTTTTTT,CASSRHDRPTNTGELFF
TRBJ1-4,few,TRBV6-5,NA,TGTGCCAGCAGTTACTCTCACGGGACCCCGGAGGAAAAACTGTTTTTT,CASSYSHGTPEEKLFF
TRBJ2-3,NA,TRBV5-1,NA,TGCGCCAGCAGCTCCGGATCCACAGATACGCAGTATTTT,CASSSGSTDTQYF
TRBJ2-6,NA,TRBV6-5,NA,TGTGCCAGCACCCACAGGTTCTCTGGGGCCAACGTCCTGACTTTC,CASTHRFSGANVLTF
TRBJ2-1,NA,TRBV4-3,TRBD2,TGCGCCAGCAGCCAAGGTGGCGGGAGGAACTACAATGAGCAGTTCTTC,CASSQGGGRNYNEQFF
TRBJ1-5,few,TRBV28,NA,TGTGCCAGCAGTTTATGGGCAGGGGGCAATCAGCCCCAGCATTTT,CASSLWAGGNQPQHF
TRBJ2-7,once,TRBV5-1,NA,TGCGCCAGCAGCTTCGCATATCTCTACGAGCAGTACTTC,CASSFAYLYEQYF
TRBJ2-5,NA,TRBV2,TRBD2,TGTGCCAGCAGCAAGACACTAGCGGCCAAAGGAGAGACCCAGTACTTC,CASSKTLAAKGETQYF
TRBJ2-3,NA,TRBV2,TRBD2,TGTGCCTCCTCCGGGAGCGGGAACCGGGGCACAGATACGCAGTATTTT,CASSGSGNRGTDTQYF
TRBJ1-2,NA,TRBV5-1,TRBD1,TGCGCCAGCAGTCGACGACAGGGTACTAACTATGGCTACACCTTC,CASSRRQGTNYGYTF
TRBJ2-5,NA,TRBV28,TRBD1,TGTGCCAGCAGCCGGGACAGGGTCCAAGAGACCCAGTACTTC,CASSRDRVQETQYF
TRBJ1-2,few,TRBV11-1,NA,TGTGCCAGCAGCTGGGGGCCAGGTAGTTATGGCTACACCTTC,CASSWGPGSYGYTF
TRBJ2-3,NA,TRBV9,TRBD2,TGTGCCAGCACCACCTCGACTAGCAGTGCAGATACGCAGTATTTT,CASTTSTSSADTQYF
TRBJ1-5,NA,TRBV14,NA,TGTGCCCCGGGTCAGGTCTATAGCAATCAGCCCCAGCATTTT,CAPGQVYSNQPQHF
TRBJ2-7,NA,TRBV15,TRBD2,TGTGCCACCAGCAGCTCCGGGGGCGGGAGGGCCGCGGAGCAGTACTTC,CATSSSGGGRAAEQYF
TRBJ2-5,NA,TRBV28,TRBD1,TGTGCCAGCAGTTATGACAGGGGCTTGGGGACCCAGTACTTC,CASSYDRGLGTQYF
TRBJ1-1,NA,TRBV7-2,TRBD1,TGTGCCAGCAGCTTATTTTCCGACAGGGGTGACGAAGCTTTCTTT,CASSLFSDRGDEAFF
TRBJ1-1,NA,TRBV4-1,NA,TGCGCCAGCAGCTGGGATCGTTTCGGGGGGAACACTGAAGCTTTCTTT,CASSWDRFGGNTEAFF
TRBJ2-7,NA,TRBV27,NA,TGTGCCAGCAGTTTACGTCCTGAGGCTTCCTACGAGCAGTACTTC,CASSLRPEASYEQYF
TRBJ2-1,NA,TRBV6-1,NA,TGTGCCAGCAGTGAGATAGCGGAACAATACAATGAGCAGTTCTTC,CASSEIAEQYNEQFF
TRBJ2-3,NA,TRBV18,TRBD2,TGTGCCAGCTCACCACTAGCGGGAGCAGATACGCAGTATTTT,CASSPLAGADTQYF
TRBJ1-2,NA,TRBV2,NA,TGTGCCAGCAAGGGGGGCTCTAACTATGGCTACACCTTC,CASKGGSNYGYTF
TRBJ2-5,NA,TRBV19,TRBD1,TGTGCCAGTAGTACGACAGGGGGCCTGGAGACCCAGTACTTC,CASSTTGGLETQYF
TRBJ1-1,NA,TRBV10-2,NA,TGCGCCTCCGTCGGGGGCGGCACTGAAGCTTTCTTT,CASVGGGTEAFF
TRBJ1-1,few,TRBV11-2,NA,TGTGCCAGCAGGCCTGGGGGGGGTGAAGCTTTCTTT,CASRPGGGEAFF
TRBJ2-3,NA,TRBV13,NA,TGTGCCAGCAGCTCCCTCATGGCAGATACGCAGTATTTT,CASSSLMADTQYF
TRBJ1-4,NA,TRBV5-6,NA,TGTGCCAGCAGCCTTTGGACTCCAACTAATGAAAAACTGTTTTTT,CASSLWTPTNEKLFF
TRBJ2-3,NA,TRBV9,NA,TGTGCCAGCAGCGTAGAACAGGCAGATACGCAGTATTTT,CASSVEQADTQYF
TRBJ2-1,NA,TRBV28,NA,TGTGCCAGCAGCCTAGGAGGGTCTGAGCAGTTCTTC,CASSLGGSEQFF
TRBJ2-5,NA,TRBV21-1,NA,TGTGCCAGCAGCAAATCTCCGGGACCTTGCGTTGGAGAGACCCAGTACTTC,CASSKSPGPCVGETQYF
TRBJ2-7,NA,TRBV7-3,TRBD2,TGTGCCAGCAGCTATTTAGCGGGACCCTCCTACGAGCAGTACTTC,CASSYLAGPSYEQYF
TRBJ1-4,NA,TRBV28,NA,TGTGCCAGCAGTTTGGGGGGGCGCCCGGGGAATGAAAAACTGTTTTTT,CASSLGGRPGNEKLFF
TRBJ1-3,NA,TRBV30,NA,TGTGCCTGGAGCAGCTCTGGAAACACCATATATTTT,CAWSSSGNTIYF
TRBJ2-2,NA,TRBV6-1,NA,TGTGCCAGCAGTGAAGTGAGAAACACCGGGGAGCTGTTTTTT,CASSEVRNTGELFF
TRBJ2-7,once,TRBV7-9,NA,TGTGCCAGCAGTCCCAGTCGGGGCTACGAGCAGTACTTC,CASSPSRGYEQYF
TRBJ2-2,NA,TRBV6-1,TRBD2,TGTGCCATCGGGGAGGGTACCGGGGAGCTGTTTTTT,CAIGEGTGELFF
TRBJ2-1,NA,TRBV28,NA,TGTGCCAGCAGCTCCAATGAGCAGTTCTTC,CASSSNEQFF
TRBJ2-5,NA,TRBV7-8,NA,TGTGCCAGCAGCTTAGGATCTCGGGGGAGGATGAAAGAGACCCAGTACTTC,CASSLGSRGRMKETQYF